One sample yielded the 12 T cell receptor beta chains listed below, sequenced in a study of cytomegalovirus exposure and HLA in healthy donors (dated by TCRdb to 2016 to 2017). Libraries were built with the immunoSEQ multiplex PCR assay. For the multiplex PCR, a mixture combining 60 forward primers for TCR Vbeta segments and 13 reverse primers for TCR Jbeta segments was used. TCRdb mirrors the immuneACCESS table, restricted to in-frame sequences. Some clones are absent from its copies; in checked studies, under half trace to an unresolved V gene, and the reason for the others is unknown. Recorded for this sample are fewer than 200,000 clones; about four fifths of them occurred a single time. The top ten clonotypes cover around 13% of the sample. Sequenced input: PBMCs. The receptors derive from a woman between 45 and 60 years old in good health and CMV-seronegative.

The sample holds many counts of this clone. V gene TRBV10-3 combines with J gene TRBJ2-1; a weak D match, TRBD2 (5 bases). Germline V CDR1 and CDR2: ENHRY, SYGVKD. Trimming took off 6 bases at V and 9 bases at J, with 21 bases between the two ends. There are 15 residues in the CDR3. Here the CDR3 reads CAISQDRRLTIEQFF. The CDR3 nucleotides are TGTGCCATCAGCCAGGACCGGAGGTTGACAATTGAGCAGTTCTTC.

The chain is built from TRBV6-4 and TRBJ1-2; 11 bases are shared with TRBD1. The length of the CDR3 is 14 residues. Germline V CDR1 and CDR2: MRHNA, SNTAGT. With V trimmed by 2 bases and J by 4 bases, 0 bases remained unmatched. The DNA for the CDR3 is TGTGCCAGCAGTGACGGACAGGGGGCCTATGGCTACACCTTC. Translating gives CASSDGQGAYGYTF.

The V and J genes are TRBV29-1 and TRBJ1-1; 7 bases align to TRBD1. Per the germline V gene, CDR1 is SQVTM and CDR2 is ANQGSEA. This CDR3 has 14 amino acids. Trimming cost V 8 bases and J 1 base; bases outside gene matches: 10. The CDR3, as DNA: TGCAGCTGTGACAGGGAATGTGGGAACACTGAAGCTTTCTTT. Translating it yields CSCDRECGNTEAFF.

This chain links TRBV2 with TRBJ2-7; no firm D call. This CDR3 is 11 amino acids long. Trimming took off 4 bases at V and 5 bases at J, with 6 bases between the two ends. Germline V gene data show CDR1 as SNHLY and CDR2 as FYNNEI. The CDR3 here is CASSGYDEQYF. In DNA form, the CDR3 reads TGTGCCAGCAGTGGTTATGACGAGCAGTACTTC.

The V and J genes are TRBV7-3 and TRBJ1-1; D unresolved. Trimming shortened V by 2 bases and J by 3 bases, and 10 bases separated the two germline ends. Germline V CDR1 and CDR2: SGHTA, FQGTGA. The CDR3 has 14 amino acids. CDR3 sequence: CASSLSGGYTEAFF. The CDR3 DNA is TGTGCCAGCAGCTTATCGGGTGGGTACACTGAAGCTTTCTTT.

The gene calls are TRBV28 and TRBJ2-7, with D perhaps matching TRBD1 (5 bases). The length of the CDR3 is 15 residues. With 1 base removed from V and 2 bases from J, the gap between germline ends came to 12 bases. Germline CDR1 and CDR2: MDHEN and SYDVKM. The CDR3 region has the DNA TGTGCCAGCAGTTTATTTGGCCAGGGCGCCTACGAGCAGTACTTC. As protein: CASSLFGQGAYEQYF.

This chain uses TRBV4-2 with TRBJ2-1, with TRBD1 matching over 11 bases. CDR3 length: 14 amino acids. V trimming: 1 base; J trimming: 8 bases; junction bases outside the gene matches: 1. Germline lookup yields CDR1 LGHNA and CDR2 YNFKEQ. CDR3 amino acids: CASSQGTGGDEQFF. For the CDR3, the DNA is TGTGCCAGCAGCCAAGGGACAGGGGGCGATGAGCAGTTCTTC.

This clone turned up a few times. In DNA, the CDR3 is TGTGCCAGCAGCGTGCGGGGCTACGAGCAGTACTTC. Protein: CASSVRGYEQYF. This chain joins TRBV5-6 and TRBJ2-7; D is perhaps TRBD2 (6 bases). This CDR3 is built from 12 residues. Per germline, CDR1 SGHDT and CDR2 YYEEEE. V was shortened by 4 bases and J by 3 bases, with 8 bases between the two germline ends.

The chain is built from TRBV14 and TRBJ1-3; tentative D call: TRBD1 (6 bases). This CDR3 contains 15 residues. V dropped 1 base and J dropped 4 bases, with 11 bases sitting between them. The germline CDR1 and CDR2 sequences are SGHDN and FVKESK. The CDR3 bases are TGTGCCAGCAGCCAAGCTGGGACATCAGGAAACACCATATATTTT. Translated, it gives CASSQAGTSGNTIYF.

V is TRBV15 and J is TRBJ2-5; a possible D gene is TRBD1 (6 bases). The J call may be faulty, since TRBJ2-7 better matches the DNA end. The CDR3 spans 15 residues. Germline loops: CDR1 LNHNV, CDR2 YYDKDF (reference sequence). The CDR3 sequence is CATSRDRGTLCEQYF. CDR3 coding DNA: TGTGCCACCAGCAGAGACAGGGGAACTCTATGCGAGCAGTACTTC.

The chain uses TRBV5-1 and TRBJ2-7; 8 bases are shared with TRBD1. CDR1 and CDR2 (germline): SGHRS, YFSETQ. The J segment lost 0 bases and the V segment lost 4 bases, leaving 3 bases of the junction unmatched. The CDR3 totals 14 residues. CDR3 DNA: TGCGCCAGCAGCATTGGACAGGGCTCCTACGAGCAGTACTTC. As protein: CASSIGQGSYEQYF.

This clone was recorded a few times. The V and J genes are TRBV7-2 and TRBJ1-1; D is perhaps TRBD1 (6 bases). This CDR3 contains 12 residues. Germline CDR1 is SGHTA and CDR2 is FQGNSA. Trimming took 1 base from V and 11 from J, leaving 11 bases between them. In DNA form, the CDR3 reads TGTGCCAGCAGCTTAGGTGTTACAGGGGCTTTCTTT. Translating gives CASSLGVTGAFF.